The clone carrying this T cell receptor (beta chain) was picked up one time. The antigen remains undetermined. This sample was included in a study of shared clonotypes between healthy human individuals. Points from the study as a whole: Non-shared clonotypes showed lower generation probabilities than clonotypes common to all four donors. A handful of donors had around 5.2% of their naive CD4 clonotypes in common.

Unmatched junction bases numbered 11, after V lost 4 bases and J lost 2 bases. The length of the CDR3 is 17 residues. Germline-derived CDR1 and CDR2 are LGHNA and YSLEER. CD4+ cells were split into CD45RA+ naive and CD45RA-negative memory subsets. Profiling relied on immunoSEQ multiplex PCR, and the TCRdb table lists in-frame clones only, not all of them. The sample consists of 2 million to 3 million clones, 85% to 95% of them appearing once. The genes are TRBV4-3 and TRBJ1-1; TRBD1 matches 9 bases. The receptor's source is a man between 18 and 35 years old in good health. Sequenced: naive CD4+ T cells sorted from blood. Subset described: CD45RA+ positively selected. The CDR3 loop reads CASSLSPGTGINTEAFF. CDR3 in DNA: TGCGCCAGCAGCCTCAGTCCCGGGACAGGGATCAACACTGAAGCTTTCTTT.